These 7 T cell receptor beta chains were sequenced from one sample in a study of shared clonotypes between healthy human individuals. This table comes from immunoSEQ multiplex PCR, and its TCRdb copy is limited to in-frame clones, with some not included. The sample holds 2 million to 2.5 million clones, 85% to 95% seen once. Source material: naive CD4+ T cells from PBMCs. The subset: CD45RA+ positively selected. Receptors were obtained from a man between 18 and 29 years old in good health. Some clones in this sample may be carry-over from other donors' samples.

The chain recombines TRBV27 with TRBJ1-5; D call uncertain. The CDR3 runs 14 residues. Germline loops: CDR1 MNHEY, CDR2 SMNVEV (reference sequence). The V and J ends lost 4 bases and 3 bases respectively, with 10 bases between them. CDR3 amino acids: CASSYRATNQPQHF. For the CDR3, the DNA is TGTGCCAGCAGTTATCGTGCTACCAATCAGCCCCAGCATTTT.

The rearrangement uses TRBV19 and TRBJ2-1; 7 bases agree with TRBD1. J was trimmed by 4 bases and V by 6 bases; bases with no gene match: 12. The CDR3 sequence is 16 residues long. Germline CDR1 and CDR2: LNHDA and SQIVND (reference sequence). The CDR3 sequence: CASSPVGTARYNEQFF. The CDR3 bases are TGTGCCAGTAGCCCTGTAGGGACAGCACGATACAATGAGCAGTTCTTC.

This sequence joins TRBV5-5 and TRBJ1-2, with D perhaps TRBD1 (5 bases). CDR3 length: 12 amino acids. Germline values: CDR1 SGHKS, CDR2 YYEKEE (reference sequence). V dropped 0 bases and J dropped 5 bases, with 5 bases sitting between them. The CDR3 here is CASSLEGYGYTF. The CDR3 nucleotides read TGTGCCAGCAGCTTGGAGGGGTATGGCTACACCTTC.

The chain is built from TRBV7-2 and TRBJ1-5; no reliable D call. V was pared by 5 bases and J by 4 bases, with 18 bases between. This CDR3 is 16 amino acids long. Germline V gene data show CDR1 as SGHTA and CDR2 as FQGNSA. CDR3 region: CASSASGTTRNQPQHF. The CDR3 bases are TGTGCCAGCAGCGCCTCGGGCACCACTAGGAATCAGCCCCAGCATTTT.

The chain recombines TRBV28 with TRBJ2-7; the D is unclear. The germline CDR1 and CDR2 sequences are MDHEN and SYDVKM. V was clipped by 5 bases and J by 3 bases, with 8 bases between them. CDR3 length: 12 residues. CDR3 residues: CASSILDYEQYF. CDR3 DNA: TGTGCCAGCAGTATACTTGACTACGAGCAGTACTTC.

The chain recombines TRBV5-1 with TRBJ1-1, with D perhaps matching TRBD1 (6 bases). Germline CDR1 reads SGHRS; CDR2 reads YFSETQ. The CDR3 has 12 amino acids. Trimming took off 0 bases at V and 11 bases at J, with 11 bases between the two ends. DNA for the CDR3: TGCGCCAGCAGCTTGGATAAGGGGGATGCTTTCTTT. It is translated as CASSLDKGDAFF.

This chain connects TRBV28 to TRBJ2-3, with 7 bases aligning to TRBD2. The germline CDR1 and CDR2 sequences are MDHEN and SYDVKM. The J segment lost 4 bases and the V segment lost 5 bases, leaving 9 bases of the junction unmatched. The CDR3 sequence is 15 residues long. CDR3 coding DNA: TGTGCCAGCAGTAGGGCGGGAGCGGCGCCAGATACGCAGTATTTT. It encodes CASSRAGAAPDTQYF.